The rows below give T cell receptor beta chains drawn from one sample of a study of blood T cell repertoires in COVID-19. Sequencing used immunoSEQ multiplex PCR; TCRdb keeps in-frame clones, though not all of them. The sample holds 310,000 or so clones, roughly 86% seen once. The sequenced material came from peripheral blood. These receptors came from a young woman with COVID-19, enrolled during active disease. The CDR3 runs from the conserved cysteine through the conserved F or W. A D gene is named only where the DNA matches it firmly. Some rows mark clone size as missing; the rest say once, few, many or name a class of expanded clone.

clone size	D gene	V gene	J gene	CDR3 DNA	CDR3 protein
NA	NA	TRBV5-4	TRBJ2-4	TGTGCCAGCAGCGAGAACTTAGCCAAAAACATTCAGTACTTC	CASSENLAKNIQYF
few	NA	TRBV30	TRBJ1-6	TGTGCCTGGAGGTTTGGGGGGCCCCTCCACTTT	CAWRFGGPLHF
NA	TRBD2	TRBV19	TRBJ2-1	TGTGCCAGTAGTAGACCGGGAGGGTACAATGAGCAGTTCTTC	CASSRPGGYNEQFF
few	NA	TRBV19	TRBJ1-6	TGTGCCAGTAGTCCCCGGGACTGGAATTCACCCCTCCACTTT	CASSPRDWNSPLHF
once	NA	TRBV30	TRBJ2-7	TGTGCCTGGAGTGTCGGTGTGCAGTACTTC	CAWSVGVQYF
once	NA	TRBV19	TRBJ2-6	TGTGCCAGTAGTATACGCTCTGGGGCCAACGTCCTGACTTTC	CASSIRSGANVLTF
NA	NA	TRBV7-9	TRBJ1-4	TGTGCCGGGAGGGGCGAAGCAACTAATGAAAAACTGTTTTTT	CAGRGEATNEKLFF
once	TRBD1	TRBV10-1	TRBJ2-2	TGCGCCAGCAGTCCTGGACAGGGCAAGGCCGGGGAGCTGTTTTTT	CASSPGQGKAGELFF
NA	TRBD2	TRBV5-1	TRBJ2-7	TGCGCCAGCTCAGTAAGCGGGAGGGCCTACGAGCAGTACTTC	CASSVSGRAYEQYF
NA	NA	TRBV4-1	TRBJ2-2	TGCGCCAGCAGCCAATTTGACATTAACACCGGGGAGCTGTTTTTT	CASSQFDINTGELFF
NA	NA	TRBV19	TRBJ1-2	TGTGCCAGTAGTTGGGCAGGGGAACGAAGTAGAGGCTACACCTTC	CASSWAGERSRGYTF
NA	NA	TRBV6-2/TRBV6-3	TRBJ1-5	TGTGCCAGCAGCCCTGGACAGTCGTATAGCAATCAGCCCCAGCATTTT	CASSPGQSYSNQPQHF
NA	NA	TRBV6-5	TRBJ1-4	TGTGCCAGCAGTCGTACTGGGGGCGGAAAACTGTTTTTT	CASSRTGGGKLFF
NA	NA	TRBV6-2/TRBV6-3	TRBJ2-2	TGTGCCAGCAGTTACTCGAGCCGCGCCGCGAACACCGGGGAGCTGTTTTTT	CASSYSSRAANTGELFF
NA	TRBD1	TRBV9	TRBJ1-4	TGTGCCAGCAGCGTAGCCGGGACAGGTAATGAAAAACTGTTTTTT	CASSVAGTGNEKLFF
NA	NA	TRBV2	TRBJ1-2	TGTGCCAGCAGTGACAGGGGCGCTAACTATGGCTACACCTTC	CASSDRGANYGYTF
NA	NA	TRBV28	TRBJ2-7	TGTGCCAGCAGAGTAGCCTACGAGCAGTACTTC	CASRVAYEQYF
NA	TRBD1	TRBV5-1	TRBJ1-2	TGCGCCAGCAGCCAGGGACAGGGACTAGTCGGCTATGGCTACACCTTC	CASSQGQGLVGYGYTF
NA	TRBD2	TRBV2	TRBJ2-2	TGTGCCAGCAAATTTAGCGGGGTCACCGGGGAGCTGTTTTTT	CASKFSGVTGELFF
NA	NA	TRBV19	TRBJ2-1	TGTGCCAGTAGTATAGTAATGAGCTCCTACAATGAGCAGTTCTTC	CASSIVMSSYNEQFF
NA	TRBD1	TRBV28	TRBJ1-2	TGTGCCAGCAGTTTAAGGGGGCTTGGCTACACCTTC	CASSLRGLGYTF
NA	NA	TRBV2	TRBJ1-2	TGTGCCAGCAGTGAAGAGCGGGGAGGATATGGCTACACCTTC	CASSEERGGYGYTF
once	NA	TRBV5-1	TRBJ1-4	TGCGCCAGCAGCTTGGGGGCGGGGGTCGGCGAAAAACTGTTTTTT	CASSLGAGVGEKLFF
NA	TRBD1	TRBV5-1	TRBJ1-2	TGCGCCAGCAGCTGGGACAGACCGGAATATGGCTACACCTTC	CASSWDRPEYGYTF
NA	NA	TRBV5-6	TRBJ2-1	TGTGCCAGCAGCTTCGGGAGTTATGAGCAGTTCTTC	CASSFGSYEQFF